This entry concerns a single T cell receptor (beta chain). V gave up 0 bases and J gave up 4 bases, with 10 bases separating them. The CDR3 has 15 amino acids. Looked up from germline, CDR1 is LGHNA and CDR2 is YSLEER. From the 5' RACE reads, TCRdb called clonotypes with MiXCR, one entry per CDR3 protein. The sample includes tens of thousands of distinct CDR3 sequences, 8% to 10% of them seen just once. The sample is drawn from a study of chronic HIV infection and antiretroviral therapy. The chain links TRBV4-3 to TRBJ1-5; maybe TRBD1 (6 bases). The sample was peripheral blood. The sequence was collected from an adult who had HIV and had not received antiretroviral therapy, or was an uninfected healthy control (not recorded which). As DNA, the CDR3 is TGCGCCAGCAGCCAAGAGGGCAGGGGAAATCAGCCCCAGCATTTT. Its translation: CASSQEGRGNQPQHF.